One sample yielded the 26 T cell receptor beta chains listed below, sequenced in a study of blood T cell repertoires in COVID-19. Profiling relied on immunoSEQ multiplex PCR, and the TCRdb table lists in-frame clones only, not all of them. The sample yields tens of thousands of clones, roughly four fifths seen once. Sequences were obtained from peripheral blood. The receptors were gathered from a man in his fifties with COVID-19, enrolled during active disease.

The chain joins TRBV6-2 or TRBV6-3 to TRBJ2-2, with 12 bases matching TRBD2. With 5 bases clipped from V and 3 bases from J, the junction kept 10 bases outside the gene matches. This CDR3 region has 18 residues. CDR1 is MNHEY, CDR2 SVGEGT, per germline. CDR3 residues: CASSGAGTSGSDTGELFF. CDR3 sequence (DNA): TGTGCCAGCAGTGGAGCCGGGACTAGCGGGTCAGACACCGGGGAGCTGTTTTTT.

This chain joins TRBV6-2 or TRBV6-3 and TRBJ2-2; D is unclear. The V and J ends lost 2 bases and 4 bases respectively, with 11 bases between them. CDR1 and CDR2 from the germline V gene are MNHEY and SVGEGT. This CDR3 spans 15 amino acids. CDR3 in DNA: TGTGCCAGCAGTTACAGTCTAGGCCCCACCGGGGAGCTGTTTTTT. Residues: CASSYSLGPTGELFF.

The gene calls are TRBV30 and TRBJ1-4; D is uncertain. CDR1 and CDR2 from the germline V gene are GTSNPN and SVGIG (reference sequence). This CDR3 comprises 14 residues. V shed 0 bases and J shed 0 bases, with 5 bases lying between them. The CDR3 DNA sequence: TGTGCCTGGAGTGTACAGACAACTAATGAAAAACTGTTTTTT. This codes for CAWSVQTTNEKLFF.

The rearrangement joins TRBV7-3 to TRBJ2-2; TRBD1 agrees at 8 bases. Trimming removed 6 bases from V and 3 bases from J; junction bases left unmatched: 3. The CDR3 contains 14 residues. Germline V gene lookup returns CDR1 SGHTA and CDR2 FQGTGA. This CDR3 is CASSLQGDTGELFF. As DNA, the CDR3 is TGTGCCAGCAGTTTACAGGGGGACACCGGGGAGCTGTTTTTT.

The CDR3 is CASSDGQGAGDEQYF. The CDR3 region has the DNA TGTGCCAGCTCAGACGGACAGGGGGCGGGAGACGAGCAGTACTTC. V and J are TRBV18 and TRBJ2-7; TRBD1 matches at 11 bases. CDR1 is KGHSH, CDR2 LQKENI, per germline. V shed 5 bases and J 5 bases; nucleotides not matched to a gene: 8. The CDR3 totals 15 residues.

The genes are TRBV19 and TRBJ2-1; D ambiguous. The CDR3 consists of 13 residues. Germline V lookup: CDR1 LNHDA, CDR2 SQIVND (reference sequence). The V end lost 6 bases, the J end lost 9 bases, and 15 bases lay between the germline ends. The CDR3 loop reads CASSPTAGGEQFF. CDR3 nucleotides: TGTGCCAGTAGCCCGACCGCCGGCGGTGAGCAGTTCTTC.

The chain carries TRBV19 and TRBJ1-1, with 8 bases that match TRBD1. V trimming: 5 bases; J trimming: 5 bases; junction bases outside the gene matches: 10. CDR1 is LNHDA and CDR2 is SQIVND in the germline V gene (reference sequence). The CDR3 extends over 15 amino acids. In DNA form, the CDR3 reads TGTGCCAGTAGTTTAAGGACAGGGCCGGGGACTGAAGCTTTCTTT. Its translation is CASSLRTGPGTEAFF.

The J gene is TRBJ1-2, the V gene TRBV6-2 or TRBV6-3; TRBD1 agrees at 7 bases. Germline V gives CDR1 MNHEY, CDR2 SVGEGT. The CDR3 runs to 14 residues. After removal of 4 bases from V and 2 bases from J, the junction contained 4 bases not matched to a gene. This CDR3 reads CASSSGDSNYGYTF. The CDR3 DNA is TGTGCCAGCAGTTCCGGGGACAGCAACTATGGCTACACCTTC.

The chain recombines TRBV5-5 with TRBJ1-5; D is perhaps TRBD1 (5 bases). V lost 0 bases and J 1 base, leaving 8 bases between the germline ends. The CDR3 contains 15 residues. CDR1 and CDR2 (germline): SGHKS, YYEKEE (reference sequence). CDR3 sequence reads: CASSLDRRSNQPQHF. DNA of the CDR3: TGTGCCAGCAGCTTGGACAGGAGAAGCAATCAGCCCCAGCATTTT.

The V call is TRBV9, the J call TRBJ1-1; TRBD1 matches at 7 bases. CDR1 is SGDLS, CDR2 YYNGEE, per germline. V trimming: 0 bases; J trimming: 7 bases; junction bases outside the gene matches: 3. CDR3 size: 13 residues. DNA of the CDR3: TGTGCCAGCAGCGTAGGGACAGGCGGTGAAGCTTTCTTT. This codes for CASSVGTGGEAFF.

V gene TRBV29-1 combines with J gene TRBJ1-1; the match to TRBD1 covers 7 bases. Unmatched junction bases numbered 11, after V lost 7 bases and J lost 3 bases. The CDR3 is 14 residues long. Per the germline V gene, CDR1 is SQVTM and CDR2 is ANQGSEA. Written as DNA, the CDR3 is TGCAGCGCCCCAAAACAGGGGAGTGACACTGAAGCTTTCTTT. The encoded protein is CSAPKQGSDTEAFF. Together with reference TRBV29-1 and TRBJ1-1, the CDR3 gives the full variable domain: SAVISQKPSRDICQRGTSLTIQCQVDSQVTMMFWYRQQPGQSLTLIATANQGSEATYESGFVIDKFPISRPNLTFSTLTVSNMSPEDSSIYLCSAPKQGSDTEAFFGQGTRLTVV.

The V gene is TRBV5-1, the J gene TRBJ2-6; no clear D gene. The CDR3 sequence is 14 residues long. The V end lost 9 bases, the J end lost 1 base, and 11 bases lay between the germline ends. CDR1 and CDR2 (germline): SGHRS, YFSETQ. The CDR3 nucleotides are TGCGCCACCACCCTTCAGTCTGGGGCCAACGTCCTGACTTTC. Its protein product is CATTLQSGANVLTF.

J is TRBJ2-7 and V is TRBV27; 12 bases align to TRBD2. Per germline, CDR1 MNHEY and CDR2 SMNVEV (reference sequence). The CDR3 has 15 amino acids. J lost 2 bases, V lost 4 bases, and 3 bases had no gene match. CDR3 sequence reads: CASSSRTSGTYEQYF. The CDR3 DNA is TGTGCCAGCAGTTCCCGGACTAGCGGGACCTACGAGCAGTACTTC.

The chain carries TRBV6-5 and TRBJ2-5, with a tentative D call TRBD1 (6 bases). This CDR3 is built from 11 residues. In germline, CDR1 is MNHEY, CDR2 SVGAGI. V was shortened by 1 base and J by 10 bases, with 7 bases between the two germline ends. The CDR3 loop is CASSYLTGQYF. CDR3 bases: TGTGCCAGCAGTTACTTGACAGGCCAGTACTTC.

The V gene is TRBV7-2, the J gene TRBJ2-2; no definite D call. V was clipped by 4 bases and J by 8 bases, with 8 bases between them. Germline CDR1 is SGHTA and CDR2 is FQGNSA. The CDR3 covers 12 residues. Here the CDR3 reads CASSYSFGELFF. CDR3 bases: TGTGCCAGCAGCTACTCGTTTGGGGAGCTGTTTTTT. Supplemented by reference TRBV7-2 and TRBJ2-2, the full variable domain reads GAGVSQSPSNKVTEKGKDVELRCDPISGHTALYWYRQSLGQGLEFLIYFQGNSAPDKSGLPSDRFSAERTGGSVSTLTIQRTQQEDSAVYLCASSYSFGELFFGEGSRLTVL.

V usage is TRBV19 and J usage is TRBJ1-1; tentative D call: TRBD1 (5 bases). CDR1 LNHDA and CDR2 SQIVND come from the germline V gene (reference sequence). This CDR3 has 11 amino acids. V lost 9 bases, J lost 4 bases, and 9 bases lay in between. In nucleotides, the CDR3 is TGTGCCAGCAGGGCAAGCACTGAAGCTTTCTTT. Protein sequence: CASRASTEAFF.

This chain uses TRBV10-3 with TRBJ2-1; D call uncertain. The germline CDR1 and CDR2 sequences are ENHRY and SYGVKD. The V end was cut by 4 bases, the J end by 6 bases, with 7 bases between. The CDR3 runs to 12 residues. CDR3 in amino acids: CAISGNSNEQFF. The CDR3 DNA reads as TGTGCCATCAGTGGAAACAGCAATGAGCAGTTCTTC.

This chain joins TRBV2 and TRBJ2-7, with D maybe TRBD1 (5 bases). Looked up from germline, CDR1 is SNHLY and CDR2 is FYNNEI. V lost 7 bases to trimming and J lost 6 bases, with 16 bases between them. The CDR3 runs to 13 residues. The CDR3 region is CASNNDQGSEQYF. In DNA form, the CDR3 reads TGTGCCAGCAACAACGACCAGGGAAGCGAGCAGTACTTC. Complete variable domain (other parts from reference TRBV2 and TRBJ2-7): EPEVTQTPSHQVTQMGQEVILRCVPISNHLYFYWYRQILGQKVEFLVSFYNNEISEKSEIFDDQFSVERPDGSNFTLKIRSTKLEDSAMYFCASNNDQGSEQYFGPGTRLTVT.

The gene calls are TRBV30 and TRBJ2-7; 7 nucleotides line up with TRBD1. V gave up 3 bases and J gave up 4 bases; unmatched junction bases: 6. Germline assignment: CDR1 GTSNPN and CDR2 SVGIG (reference sequence). CDR3 length: 13 amino acids. The CDR3 loop is CAWSWDREYEQYF. CDR3 coding DNA: TGTGCCTGGAGCTGGGACAGAGAATACGAGCAGTACTTC.

The chain links TRBV6-2 or TRBV6-3 to TRBJ2-6; 9 bases map to TRBD1. V gave up 2 bases and J gave up 0 bases; unmatched junction bases: 2. CDR3 length equals 17 residues. Germline assignment: CDR1 MNHEY and CDR2 SVGEGT. The CDR3: CASSYETGGSGANVLTF. DNA of the CDR3: TGTGCCAGCAGTTACGAGACAGGGGGCTCTGGGGCCAACGTCCTGACTTTC.

The J gene is TRBJ2-1, the V gene TRBV4-3; D is ambiguous. Germline loops: CDR1 LGHNA, CDR2 YSLEER. The CDR3 extends over 13 amino acids. Between the trimmed V and J ends, which lost 1 base and 5 bases, there was a span of 6 bases. The CDR3 nucleotides are TGCGCCAGCAGCCAAGGCGTAGACAATGAGCAGTTCTTC. Amino acids: CASSQGVDNEQFF.

The genes are TRBV7-9 and TRBJ2-2; a weak D match, TRBD1 (5 bases). V lost 5 bases to trimming and J lost 0 bases, with 10 bases between them. The germline V gene encodes CDR1 SEHNR and CDR2 FQNEAQ (reference sequence). The CDR3 is 15 residues long. This CDR3 is CASSDRQTNTGELFF. The CDR3 DNA sequence: TGTGCCAGCAGCGATAGACAGACGAACACCGGGGAGCTGTTTTTT.

The chain recombines TRBV10-3 with TRBJ2-7, with 11 positions matching TRBD2. With 3 bases clipped from V and 0 bases from J, the junction kept 7 bases outside the gene matches. CDR3 size: 17 residues. Germline V gene sequence: CDR1 ENHRY, CDR2 SYGVKD. The CDR3 region has the DNA TGTGCCATCAGTGAAGGAACTAGCGGGGGATTCTCCTACGAGCAGTACTTC. It codes for CAISEGTSGGFSYEQYF.

This clone has only one observation. This sequence joins TRBV5-1 and TRBJ2-3; 8 bases align to TRBD1. Germline CDR1 SGHRS, CDR2 YFSETQ. The CDR3 has 13 residues. Trimming took 9 bases from V and 1 from J; bases not matched to a gene: 4. In DNA, the CDR3 is TGCGCCAACCCGGACAGGGGCACAGATACGCAGTATTTT. This codes for CANPDRGTDTQYF. Filled out from reference TRBV5-1 and TRBJ2-3, the complete variable domain reads KAGVTQTPRYLIKTRGQQVTLSCSPISGHRSVSWYQQTPGQGLQFLFEYFSETQRNKGNFPGRFSGRQFSNSRSEMNVSTLELGDSALYLCANPDRGTDTQYFGPGTRLTVL.

The chain uses TRBV30 and TRBJ1-1; TRBD1 aligns across 8 bases. V shed 3 bases and J 5 bases; nucleotides not matched to a gene: 11. CDR3 length: 15 amino acids. Looked up from germline, CDR1 is GTSNPN and CDR2 is SVGIG (reference sequence). The CDR3 nucleotides read TGTGCCTGGAGCGGACAGGGCATGCCGAATACTGAAGCTTTCTTT. This translates into CAWSGQGMPNTEAFF.

CDR3 residues: CSEDYYNEQFF. Written as DNA, the CDR3 is TGTTCGGAGGACTACTACAATGAGCAGTTCTTC. This chain joins TRBV7-9 and TRBJ2-1, with D possibly matching TRBD2 (6 bases). The CDR3 extends over 11 amino acids. Germline CDR1 is SEHNR and CDR2 is FQNEAQ (reference sequence).